The sequence of this TCR beta chain was determined in a study of blood T cell repertoires in COVID-19. J lost 5 bases, V lost 1 base, and 1 base had no gene match. The CDR3 is 14 amino acids. Germline V gene data show CDR1 as GTSNPN and CDR2 as SVGIG (reference sequence). As handled by the study authors: Reference gene primers were amplified, and this amplification served to estimate nucleated cell counts. Repertoires were generated with immunoSEQ multiplex PCR, while TCRdb's copy carries only in-frame clones and drops some. From that table come the V and J calls and clone size; the DNA was used to work out D and trimming. The data hold around 170,000 clones, with more than 70% observed a single time.

The gene calls are TRBV30 and TRBJ2-1; TRBD2 matches at 11 bases. The sequence was obtained from a man aged 45-65 years with active or convalescent COVID-19. Material: peripheral blood. Here the CDR3 reads CAWSGLAGHNEQFF. The CDR3 nucleotides are TGTGCCTGGAGTGGACTAGCGGGACACAATGAGCAGTTCTTC. The complete variable domain, with remaining parts taken from reference TRBV30 and TRBJ2-1, reads SQTIHQWPATLVQPVGSPLSLECTVEGTSNPNLYWYRQAAGRGLQLLFYSVGIGQISSEVPQNLSASRPQDRQFILSSKKLLLSDSGFYLCAWSGLAGHNEQFFGPGTRLTVL.